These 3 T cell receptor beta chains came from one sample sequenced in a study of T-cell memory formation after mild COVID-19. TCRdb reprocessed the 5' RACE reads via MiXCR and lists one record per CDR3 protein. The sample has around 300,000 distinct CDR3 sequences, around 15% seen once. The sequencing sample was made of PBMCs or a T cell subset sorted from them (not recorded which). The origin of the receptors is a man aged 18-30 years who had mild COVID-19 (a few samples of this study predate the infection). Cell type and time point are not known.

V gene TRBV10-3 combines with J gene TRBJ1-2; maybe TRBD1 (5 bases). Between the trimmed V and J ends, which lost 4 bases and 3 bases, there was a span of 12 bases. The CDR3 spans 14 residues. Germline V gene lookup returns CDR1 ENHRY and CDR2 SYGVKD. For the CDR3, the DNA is TGTGCCATCAGTGTAGAGGGGAGGGACTATGGCTACACCTTC. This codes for CAISVEGRDYGYTF.

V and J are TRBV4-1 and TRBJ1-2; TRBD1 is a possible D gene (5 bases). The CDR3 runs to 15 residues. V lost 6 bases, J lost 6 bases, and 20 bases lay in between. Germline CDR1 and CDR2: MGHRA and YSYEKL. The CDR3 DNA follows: TGCGCCAGCAGACCTCAAATCTCGGGGCTTGATGGCTACACCTTC. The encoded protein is CASRPQISGLDGYTF.

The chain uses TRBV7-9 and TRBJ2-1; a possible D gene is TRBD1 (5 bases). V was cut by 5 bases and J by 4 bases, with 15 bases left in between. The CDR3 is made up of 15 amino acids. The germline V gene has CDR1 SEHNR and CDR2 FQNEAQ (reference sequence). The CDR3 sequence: CASSPGRMGYNEQFF. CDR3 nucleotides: TGTGCCAGCAGCCCAGGGCGGATGGGATACAATGAGCAGTTCTTC. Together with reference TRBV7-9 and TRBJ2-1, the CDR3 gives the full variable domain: DTGVSQNPRHKITKRGQNVTFRCDPISEHNRLYWYRQTLGQGPEFLTYFQNEAQLEKSRLLSDRFSAERPKGSFSTLEIQRTEQGDSAMYLCASSPGRMGYNEQFFGPGTRLTVL.